One and the same sample provided the 32 T cell receptor beta chains below, sequenced in a study of blood T cell repertoires in COVID-19. Libraries were prepared by immunoSEQ multiplex PCR; TCRdb keeps only in-frame clonotypes and omits some of them. The sample lists about 300,000 clones, around nine tenths occurring once. The sample was peripheral blood. Source of these receptors: a man in his 70s with acute or convalescent COVID-19.

A single count supports this clone. The rearrangement links TRBV19 to TRBJ1-3; weak D call: TRBD1 (5 bases). The germline V gene has CDR1 LNHDA and CDR2 SQIVND (reference sequence). Trimming shortened V by 9 bases and J by 0 bases, and 12 bases separated the two germline ends. The CDR3 covers 14 residues. The CDR3, as DNA: TGTGCCAGCAGACAGTCCGACTCTGGAAACACCATATATTTT. This codes for CASRQSDSGNTIYF.

V usage is TRBV10-3 and J usage is TRBJ1-1, with D possibly TRBD1 on 6 matching bases. The CDR3 consists of 15 residues. V was clipped by 8 bases and J by 1 base, with 17 bases between them. Germline V gives CDR1 ENHRY, CDR2 SYGVKD. CDR3 sequence: CAISERGAANTEAFF. The CDR3 DNA reads TGTGCCATCTCCGAGCGGGGGGCGGCGAACACTGAAGCTTTCTTT.

The chain is built from TRBV5-1 and TRBJ1-1; no firm D call. The CDR3 is made up of 14 amino acids. Trimming stripped 0 bases from V and 0 bases from J, with 6 bases between. The V gene's germline CDR1 is SGHRS and CDR2 YFSETQ. For the CDR3, the DNA is TGCGCCAGCAGCTTGGGGAGCATGAACACTGAAGCTTTCTTT. It specifies CASSLGSMNTEAFF.

This chain links TRBV5-1 with TRBJ1-2; D gene unclear. The CDR3 runs 13 residues. The V gene lost 1 base and the J gene lost 6 bases, with 10 bases spanning the gap. The germline gives CDR1 SGHRS, CDR2 YFSETQ. CDR3: CASSLSPGNGYTF. DNA for the CDR3: TGCGCCAGCAGCTTGTCCCCGGGGAATGGCTACACCTTC.

The chain combines TRBV2 with TRBJ1-6, with D hard to call. The V and J ends lost 2 bases and 6 bases respectively, with 8 bases between them. The CDR3 is made up of 14 amino acids. Germline-derived CDR1 and CDR2 are SNHLY and FYNNEI. The CDR3, as DNA: TGTGCCAGCAGTGAATTGCGGGGTAATTCACCCCTCCACTTT. Residues: CASSELRGNSPLHF.

This clone was counted a few times. V gene TRBV19 combines with J gene TRBJ2-1, with a possible D match to TRBD1 (5 bases). Trimming cost V 0 bases and J 2 bases, with 8 bases left between them. Germline assignment: CDR1 LNHDA and CDR2 SQIVND (reference sequence). The length of the CDR3 is 15 residues. CDR3 bases: TGTGCCAGTAGTATAGATGTGACAGCCTACAATGAGCAGTTCTTC. Translated, it gives CASSIDVTAYNEQFF.

In its sample, this clone was seen once. This chain connects TRBV4-3 to TRBJ2-7; tentatively, D is TRBD2 (6 bases). The V and J ends lost 3 bases and 2 bases respectively, with 11 bases between them. The CDR3 is made up of 14 amino acids. The germline V gene has CDR1 LGHNA and CDR2 YSLEER. The CDR3 loop reads CASSQGRGTYEQYF. For the CDR3, the DNA is TGCGCCAGCAGCCAGGGGCGGGGTACCTACGAGCAGTACTTC.

The rearrangement uses TRBV7-2 and TRBJ2-2; unclear D gene. Germline V lookup: CDR1 SGHTA, CDR2 FQGNSA. The CDR3 spans 16 residues. Trimming shortened V by 0 bases and J by 0 bases, and 8 bases separated the two germline ends. CDR3 sequence: CASSLAGRPNTGELFF. As DNA, the CDR3 is TGTGCCAGCAGCTTAGCGGGCAGGCCGAACACCGGGGAGCTGTTTTTT. The whole variable domain, filled in from reference TRBV7-2 and TRBJ2-2, reads GAGVSQSPSNKVTEKGKDVELRCDPISGHTALYWYRQSLGQGLEFLIYFQGNSAPDKSGLPSDRFSAERTGGSVSTLTIQRTQQEDSAVYLCASSLAGRPNTGELFFGEGSRLTVL.

The rearrangement links TRBV28 to TRBJ1-2; D remains unclear. Trimming took 5 bases from V and 2 from J, leaving 12 bases between them. Germline V lookup: CDR1 MDHEN, CDR2 SYDVKM. There are 14 residues in the CDR3. The CDR3 coding sequence is TGTGCCAGCAGTCTACGTGCGATAAACTATGGCTACACCTTC. Its protein product is CASSLRAINYGYTF.

This chain connects TRBV5-5 to TRBJ2-5; D is unresolved. With 0 bases removed from V and 4 bases from J, the gap between germline ends came to 7 bases. The CDR3 has 13 residues. The germline gives CDR1 SGHKS, CDR2 YYEKEE (reference sequence). The DNA for the CDR3 is TGTGCCAGCAGCTTGGCCGTTCCAGAGACCCAGTACTTC. Its translation is CASSLAVPETQYF.

As for this clone: At one end the junction does not follow the germline gene, possibly because of a read error. V usage is TRBV28 and J usage is TRBJ2-7; 12 bases match TRBD2. CDR1 and CDR2 (germline): MDHEN, SYDVKM. CDR3 size: 13 residues. This CDR3 reads CASSLTSGSGLDF. For the CDR3, the DNA is TGTGCCAGCAGTTTGACTAGCGGGAGTGGACTGGATTTC.

The chain joins TRBV6-1 to TRBJ2-7; D is perhaps TRBD1 (6 bases). The CDR3 is 16 residues long. The V end lost 0 bases, the J end lost 3 bases, and 15 bases lay between the germline ends. In germline, CDR1 is MNHNS, CDR2 SASEGT. In DNA, the CDR3 is TGTGCCAGCAGTGAAGCGTTCGGTCAGGGGATCTACGAGCAGTACTTC. It yields the protein CASSEAFGQGIYEQYF.

The genes are TRBV11-2 and TRBJ2-3; D is perhaps TRBD1 (5 bases). Trimming cost V 6 bases and J 2 bases, with 15 bases left between them. The CDR3 contains 15 residues. Germline-derived CDR1 and CDR2 are SGHAT and FQNNGV. CDR3 DNA sequence: TGTGCCAGCAGTTCCCCGAGACAGAACACAGATACGCAGTATTTT. Translation gives CASSSPRQNTDTQYF.

This chain uses TRBV19 with TRBJ2-1, with TRBD1 as a possible D gene (5 bases). CDR1 is LNHDA, CDR2 SQIVND, per germline (reference sequence). This CDR3 contains 16 residues. V lost 7 bases to trimming and J lost 3 bases, with 19 bases between them. The CDR3 DNA reads TGTGCCAGTAAAGTTGGGGTGGGGCAAAACTACAATGAGCAGTTCTTC. Protein: CASKVGVGQNYNEQFF.

V is TRBV3-1 (or the pseudogene TRBV3-2) and J is TRBJ2-5; D is undetermined. The CDR3 totals 14 residues. Germline loops: CDR1 LGHDT, CDR2 YNNKEL (reference sequence). Trimming removed 2 bases from V and 2 bases from J, with 9 bases in between. In DNA, the CDR3 is TGTGCCAGCAGCCAACCAGGAAGTCAAGAGACCCAGTACTTC. Translated: CASSQPGSQETQYF.

J is TRBJ2-5 and V is TRBV7-2; D call uncertain. Germline values: CDR1 SGHTA, CDR2 FQGNSA. V lost 2 bases to trimming and J lost 6 bases, with 22 bases between them. The CDR3 is made up of 17 amino acids. The CDR3 DNA reads as TGTGCCAGCAGCTTAACGTTCGAGAGGTCCTCATCTCAGACCCAGTACTTC. Its protein is CASSLTFERSSSQTQYF.

The chain joins TRBV4-3 to TRBJ2-1; TRBD2 matches at 11 bases. Germline V gene data show CDR1 as LGHNA and CDR2 as YSLEER. J gave up 3 bases and V 4 bases, and 8 bases lay outside the gene matches. This CDR3 has 17 residues. The CDR3 is CASSPHSGRALYNEQFF. The DNA for the CDR3 is TGCGCCAGCAGCCCGCATAGCGGGAGGGCCCTCTACAATGAGCAGTTCTTC.

The rearrangement uses TRBV4-3 and TRBJ2-6, with 8 nucleotides matching TRBD1. The germline CDR1 and CDR2 sequences are LGHNA and YSLEER. The CDR3 spans 17 residues. V was clipped by 0 bases and J by 9 bases; unmatched bases: 10. This CDR3 is CASSQEGPTGAVNVLTF. DNA of the CDR3: TGCGCCAGCAGCCAAGAAGGGCCGACAGGGGCGGTCAACGTCCTGACTTTC.

This clone was seen a handful of times. The chain employs TRBV29-1 and TRBJ1-1; TRBD1 agrees at 10 bases. After removal of 7 bases from V and 10 bases from J, the junction contained 18 bases not matched to a gene. The germline CDR1 and CDR2 sequences are SQVTM and ANQGSEA. This CDR3 has 15 residues. This CDR3 reads CSGRLGQGYSRGAFF. CDR3 nucleotides: TGCAGCGGGAGGTTGGGACAGGGGTATAGTAGGGGAGCTTTCTTT.

The rearrangement uses TRBV2 and TRBJ1-5; 10 bases fit TRBD1. The V segment lost 5 bases and the J segment 5 bases; nucleotides outside the gene matches: 3. CDR1 is SNHLY, CDR2 FYNNEI, per germline. This CDR3 region has 14 residues. In DNA form, the CDR3 reads TGTGCCAGCAGTCGTGACAGGGGGCATCAGCCCCAGCATTTT. Protein sequence: CASSRDRGHQPQHF.

The gene calls are TRBV7-6 and TRBJ2-5; 12 bases agree with TRBD2. The V and J ends lost 5 bases and 4 bases, in that order; junction bases with no gene match: 11. Germline CDR1 is SGHVS and CDR2 is FNYEAQ. The CDR3 runs to 17 residues. Here the CDR3 reads CASSKTSGSQLVETQYF. The CDR3 DNA reads as TGTGCCAGCAGCAAGACTAGCGGGAGTCAATTGGTAGAGACCCAGTACTTC.

There are a few counts of this clone. The chain uses TRBV4-3 and TRBJ1-2; unclear D gene. Germline CDR1 LGHNA, CDR2 YSLEER. CDR3 length: 13 residues. V was clipped by 4 bases and J by 2 bases, with 8 bases between them. This CDR3 is CASSPRPNYGYTF. CDR3 coding DNA: TGCGCCAGCAGCCCCAGGCCGAACTATGGCTACACCTTC.

This clone was seen only a few times. The rearrangement joins TRBV4-2 to TRBJ1-1; 8 nucleotides agree with TRBD1. Germline V gene lookup returns CDR1 LGHNA and CDR2 YNFKEQ. This CDR3 is built from 15 residues. Trimming at V came to 5 bases and at J to 0 bases, leaving 5 bases not matched to a gene. The CDR3 sequence: CASSAQGALNTEAFF. CDR3 DNA sequence: TGTGCCAGCAGCGCGCAGGGGGCCCTGAACACTGAAGCTTTCTTT.

This sequence joins TRBV11-3 and TRBJ2-7, with 8 positions matching TRBD1. The CDR3 length is 15 residues. Trimming cost V 3 bases and J 3 bases; bases outside gene matches: 7. CDR1 SGHNT and CDR2 YENEEA come from the germline V gene. This chain's CDR3 is CASSFGRGPIYEQYF. CDR3 DNA: TGTGCCAGCAGCTTCGGCAGGGGGCCTATCTACGAGCAGTACTTC.

The chain employs TRBV19 and TRBJ2-3; 7 bases are a match to TRBD2. CDR1 is LNHDA, CDR2 SQIVND, per germline (reference sequence). The CDR3 length is 15 residues. V was pared by 5 bases and J by 0 bases, with 5 bases of the junction left unmatched. This CDR3 is CASSPGLVSTDTQYF. CDR3 coding DNA: TGTGCCAGTAGTCCCGGACTAGTTAGCACAGATACGCAGTATTTT.

CDR3 region: CASSLVEGLADIEQFF. Written as DNA, the CDR3 is TGTGCCAGCAGCTTGGTGGAAGGACTAGCGGACATAGAGCAGTTCTTC. V usage is TRBV7-2 and J usage is TRBJ2-1; TRBD2 matches 10 bases. In germline, CDR1 is SGHTA, CDR2 FQGNSA. This CDR3 comprises 16 residues. Unmatched junction bases numbered 12, after V lost 3 bases and J lost 10 bases. The full variable domain, rest sourced from reference TRBV7-2 and TRBJ2-1, is GAGVSQSPSNKVTEKGKDVELRCDPISGHTALYWYRQSLGQGLEFLIYFQGNSAPDKSGLPSDRFSAERTGGSVSTLTIQRTQQEDSAVYLCASSLVEGLADIEQFFGPGTRLTVL.

The rearrangement uses TRBV7-2 and TRBJ2-1; 8 bases fit TRBD2. The CDR3 loop spans 19 amino acids. V gave up 3 bases and J gave up 0 bases; unmatched junction bases: 13. Looked up from germline, CDR1 is SGHTA and CDR2 is FQGNSA. CDR3 bases: TGTGCCAGCAGCTTGGCCCGATTAACTAGCGGAGTCTCCTACAATGAGCAGTTCTTC. Its translation: CASSLARLTSGVSYNEQFF.

V is TRBV28 and J is TRBJ1-5; D is unclear. CDR1 is MDHEN, CDR2 SYDVKM, per germline. Trimming took 3 bases from V and 1 from J, leaving 7 bases between them. CDR3 length equals 14 residues. The CDR3 region is CASSLWQSNQPQHF. As DNA, the CDR3 is TGTGCCAGCAGTTTGTGGCAGAGCAATCAGCCCCAGCATTTT.

V gene TRBV6-5 combines with J gene TRBJ1-3; D possibly corresponds to TRBD1 (6 bases). V was clipped by 6 bases and J by 4 bases, with 16 bases between them. This CDR3 has 15 amino acids. Germline loops: CDR1 MNHEY, CDR2 SVGAGI. CDR3 amino acids: CASRPTDRWGNTIYF. The CDR3 DNA reads as TGTGCCAGCAGACCCACCGACAGGTGGGGAAACACCATATATTTT.

The J gene is TRBJ2-3, the V gene TRBV5-4, with D possibly being TRBD1 (6 bases). From germline, CDR1 is SGHNT and CDR2 YYREEE (reference sequence). The CDR3 runs to 14 residues. Trimming took 3 bases from V and 9 from J, leaving 17 bases between them. The CDR3, as DNA: TGTGCCAGCAGCTCGTTACAGGGTCCTGGAACGCAGTATTTT. Protein sequence: CASSSLQGPGTQYF.

The rearrangement joins TRBV3-1 (or the pseudogene TRBV3-2) to TRBJ1-3; D is ambiguous. Per the germline V gene, CDR1 is LGHDT and CDR2 is YNNKEL (reference sequence). The CDR3 consists of 14 residues. V was clipped by 4 bases and J by 4 bases, with 11 bases between them. Here the CDR3 reads CASSLLAPGNTIYF. DNA of the CDR3: TGTGCCAGCAGCCTTCTGGCCCCAGGAAACACCATATATTTT.

This chain links TRBV7-2 with TRBJ1-1; 7 bases are shared with TRBD1. This CDR3 comprises 14 residues. Germline-derived CDR1 and CDR2 are SGHTA and FQGNSA. The ends lost 5 bases at V and 1 base at J; junction bases unmatched: 4. The CDR3 spells CASSPGQSNTEAFF. The CDR3 bases are TGTGCCAGCAGCCCGGGACAGTCGAACACTGAAGCTTTCTTT.